The T cell receptor (beta chain) described here comes from a study of T-cell memory formation after mild COVID-19. Across the whole study: TCR clusters were mostly confined to one donor each.

TCRdb redid the calling of the 5' RACE reads with MiXCR, one entry per CDR3 protein. The data show some 130,000 distinct CDR3 sequences, about 6% seen once. CDR1 is SGHTA and CDR2 is FQGNSA in the germline V gene. The CDR3 length is 16 residues. V was cut by 1 base and J by 4 bases, with 13 bases left in between. As concerns this clonotype: Its antigen is undetermined.

General observations from the study: Clones that shrank (day 15 to 85) were balanced CD4/CD8, whereas later expanders leaned CD4+. Nothing confirmed that second-wave clones peaking on day 37 were specific for SARS-CoV-2.

Sequencing input: PBMCs or a T cell subset sorted from them (not recorded which). V and J are TRBV7-2 and TRBJ2-2; either TRBD1 or TRBD2 may supply D (5 bases each). The TCR sequence derives from an adult woman who had mild COVID-19 (a few samples of this study predate the infection). Cell type and time point are not known. The CDR3 region has the DNA TGTGCCAGCAGCTTAGATGGGGCCCGGGGCACCGGGGAGCTGTTTTTT. It yields the protein CASSLDGARGTGELFF.